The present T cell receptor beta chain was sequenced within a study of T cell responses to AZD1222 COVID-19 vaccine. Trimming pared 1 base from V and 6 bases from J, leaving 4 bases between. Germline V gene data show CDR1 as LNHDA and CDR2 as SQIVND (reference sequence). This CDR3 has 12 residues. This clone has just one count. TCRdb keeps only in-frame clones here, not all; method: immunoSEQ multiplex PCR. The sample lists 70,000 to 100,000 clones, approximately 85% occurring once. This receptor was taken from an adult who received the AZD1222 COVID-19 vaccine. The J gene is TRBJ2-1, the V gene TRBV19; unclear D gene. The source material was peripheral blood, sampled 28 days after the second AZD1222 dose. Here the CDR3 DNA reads TGTGCCAGTAGTATAGGAACCAATGAGCAGTTCTTC. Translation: CASSIGTNEQFF.